This T cell receptor (beta chain) was sequenced in a study of T cells in Graves' hyperthyroidism and ophthalmopathy. As to this clonotype: The antigen remains unidentified.

Amplification targeted TCR beta CDR3 regions from RNA transcripts. The HTBI set primed first-round TCR CDR3 RT-PCR. TCRdb reprocessed the multiplex PCR reads via MiXCR and lists one record per CDR3 protein. Among hundreds of thousands of distinct CDR3 sequences listed, more than 45% were seen once. Germline trimming cut 8 bases from V and 3 bases from J; bases unmatched to any gene: 6. This CDR3 is built from 12 residues. Germline lookup yields CDR1 SQVTM and CDR2 ANQGSEA. Aged 18 to 65, the patients had hyperthyroidism that was newly diagnosed and had lasted under 2 months. Study results and limitations: Classification by a 13 V-J model distinguished ophthalmopathy from stable hyperthyroidism.

This chain links TRBV29-1 with TRBJ2-7; 8 nucleotides match TRBD1. The specimen sequenced was peripheral blood or thyroid tissue (not recorded which). This TCR was recovered from a woman younger than 30 with Graves' hyperthyroidism. CDR3 protein: CSLGTGGYEQYF. Written as DNA, the CDR3 is TGCAGCTTGGGTACAGGGGGCTACGAGCAGTACTTC.